This is a list of T cell receptor beta chains from one sample in a study of cytomegalovirus exposure and HLA in healthy donors. Libraries were prepared by immunoSEQ multiplex PCR; TCRdb keeps only in-frame clonotypes and omits some of them. The table lists about 120,000 clones, approximately 78% of them singletons, with under 13% in the top ten. The sequenced sample was PBMCs. The receptors were sampled from a man under 40 in good health and CMV-seropositive. Both conserved end residues are part of each CDR3. D genes are given only for firm matches. A clone size is listed for some rows: how often the clone was seen (once, few, many), or a class if it is expanded.

d_gene	j_gene	abundance	v_gene	CDR3nt	CDR3aa
NA	TRBJ2-1	NA	TRBV18	TGTGCCAGCTCACCTGGAAATGAGGATGAGCAGTTCTTC	CASSPGNEDEQFF
TRBD1	TRBJ2-7	few	TRBV6-5	TGTGCCAGCAGATTGGGACAGTTCTACGAGCAGTACTTC	CASRLGQFYEQYF
TRBD2	TRBJ2-1	NA	TRBV11-3	TGTGCCAGCAGCCTTTTCGGACTAGCGGACAATGAGCAGTTCTTC	CASSLFGLADNEQFF
TRBD2	TRBJ2-7	once	TRBV9	TGTGCCAGCAGCCTGGCTAGCGGGAGTTACGAGCAGTACTTC	CASSLASGSYEQYF
TRBD1	TRBJ1-1	few	TRBV11-2	TGTGCCAGCAGGGGGTTTGAGGACAGGGGAGGCATGTACACTGAAGCTTTCTTT	CASRGFEDRGGMYTEAFF
TRBD1	TRBJ1-5	NA	TRBV18	TGTGCCAGCTCATATGGGACAGTATACGGTCAGCCCCAGCATTTT	CASSYGTVYGQPQHF
NA	TRBJ2-3	once	TRBV9	TGTGCCAGCAGCGTATTTCAGGGGTCCTTCACAGATACGCAGTATTTT	CASSVFQGSFTDTQYF
NA	TRBJ1-1	NA	TRBV15	TGTGCCACCAGCAGAGACCCGGGCACTGAAGCTTTCTTT	CATSRDPGTEAFF
NA	TRBJ1-2	NA	TRBV9	TGTGCCAGCAGCGTAGGTGGCCGGGGGAGGGAAGACTATGGCTACACCTTC	CASSVGGRGREDYGYTF
TRBD1	TRBJ2-7	NA	TRBV6-5	TGTGCCAGCAGTTCCGGGACAGGGACCGAGCAGTACTTC	CASSSGTGTEQYF
TRBD1	TRBJ2-7	NA	TRBV7-9	TGTGCCAGCAGCTTGTACGGGACAGACGAGCAGTACTTC	CASSLYGTDEQYF
NA	TRBJ2-1	NA	TRBV4-3	TGCGCCAGCAGCCAAGTCGGAGACAATGAGCAGTTCTTC	CASSQVGDNEQFF
TRBD1	TRBJ2-5	NA	TRBV28	TGTGCCAGCAGTTTACGGCAGGGGGCAGAGACCCAGTACTTC	CASSLRQGAETQYF
NA	TRBJ2-3	NA	TRBV7-2	TGTGCCAGCAGCTTGTCCCATAGCACAGATACGCAGTATTTT	CASSLSHSTDTQYF
NA	TRBJ2-7	NA	TRBV13	TGTGCCAGCAGCTTAGACCGGGATTCCTACGAGCAGTACTTC	CASSLDRDSYEQYF
TRBD1	TRBJ1-6	NA	TRBV6-5	TGTGCCAGCAGTCGGACAGGGGGCTCTAATTCACCCCTCCACTTT	CASSRTGGSNSPLHF